This TCR beta chain was profiled in a study of radiotherapy plus CTLA-4 blockade in lung cancer. TCRdb keeps only in-frame clones here, not all; method: immunoSEQ multiplex PCR. The sample has just over 60,000 clones; approximately 80% are singletons. V shed 2 bases and J shed 13 bases, with 21 bases lying between them. Germline V gene sequence: CDR1 SEHNR, CDR2 FQNEAQ (reference sequence). There are 15 residues in the CDR3. The V and J genes are TRBV7-9 and TRBJ2-1; a weak D match, TRBD1 (5 bases). The clonotype comes from a human donor with non-small cell lung cancer who had a complete response to radiotherapy plus ipilimumab. Sequences were derived from peripheral blood, sampled from a patient treated with radiotherapy plus ipilimumab. The CDR3 nucleotides read TGTGCCAGCAGCTTAATTCAGGCAGGGTATTCCCTACAGTTCTTC. Encoded protein: CASSLIQAGYSLQFF.